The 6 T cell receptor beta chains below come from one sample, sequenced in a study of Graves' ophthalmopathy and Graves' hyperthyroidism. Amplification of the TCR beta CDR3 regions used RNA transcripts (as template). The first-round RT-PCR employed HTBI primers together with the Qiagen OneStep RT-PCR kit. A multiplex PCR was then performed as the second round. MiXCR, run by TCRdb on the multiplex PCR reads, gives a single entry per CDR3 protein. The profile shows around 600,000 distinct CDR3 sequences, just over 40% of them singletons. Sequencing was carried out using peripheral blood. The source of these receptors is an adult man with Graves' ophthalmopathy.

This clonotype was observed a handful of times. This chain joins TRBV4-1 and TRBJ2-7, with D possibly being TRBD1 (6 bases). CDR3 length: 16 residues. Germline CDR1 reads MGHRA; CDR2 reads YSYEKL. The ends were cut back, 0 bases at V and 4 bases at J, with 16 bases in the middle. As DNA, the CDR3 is TGCGCCAGCAGCCAAGACCGCCCAGGGGCAATATACGAGCAGTACTTC. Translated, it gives CASSQDRPGAIYEQYF.

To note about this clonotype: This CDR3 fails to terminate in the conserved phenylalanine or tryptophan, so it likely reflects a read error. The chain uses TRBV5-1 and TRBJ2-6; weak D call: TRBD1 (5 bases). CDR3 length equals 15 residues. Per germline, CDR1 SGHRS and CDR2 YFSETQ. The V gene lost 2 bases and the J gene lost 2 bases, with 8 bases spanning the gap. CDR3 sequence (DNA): TGCGCCAGCAGCTTATTGGGGCCTGGGGCCAACGTCCTGACTCTC. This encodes CASSLLGPGANVLTL.

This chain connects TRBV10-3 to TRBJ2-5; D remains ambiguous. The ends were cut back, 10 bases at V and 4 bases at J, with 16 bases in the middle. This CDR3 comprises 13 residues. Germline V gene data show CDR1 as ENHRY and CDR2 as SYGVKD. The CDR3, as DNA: TGTGCCAGCTCACCACCGCCGGGAGAGACCCAGTACTTC. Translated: CASSPPPGETQYF.

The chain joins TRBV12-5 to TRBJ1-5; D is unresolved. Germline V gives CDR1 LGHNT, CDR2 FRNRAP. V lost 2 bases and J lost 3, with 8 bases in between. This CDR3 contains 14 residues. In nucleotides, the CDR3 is TGTGCTAGTGGTTTGTTCGGATTCAATCAGCCCCAGCATTTT. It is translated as CASGLFGFNQPQHF.

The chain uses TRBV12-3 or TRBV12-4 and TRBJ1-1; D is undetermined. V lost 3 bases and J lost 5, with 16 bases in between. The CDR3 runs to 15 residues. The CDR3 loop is CASSFQVLSVTEAFF. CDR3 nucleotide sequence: TGTGCCAGCAGTTTTCAGGTTTTGTCGGTTACTGAAGCTTTCTTT.

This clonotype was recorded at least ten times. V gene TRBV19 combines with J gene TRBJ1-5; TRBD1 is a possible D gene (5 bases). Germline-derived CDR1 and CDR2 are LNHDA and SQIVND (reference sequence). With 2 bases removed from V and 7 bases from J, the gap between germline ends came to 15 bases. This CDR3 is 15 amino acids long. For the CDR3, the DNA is TGTGCCAGTAGTATAAGCGGACACGTTCAACAGCCCCAGCATTTT. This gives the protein CASSISGHVQQPQHF.